This TCR beta chain was identified during a study of blood T cell repertoires in COVID-19. In the study overall: The United States, Italy and Spain provided the acute and convalescent COVID-19 samples.

V was pared by 4 bases and J by 4 bases, with 9 bases of the junction left unmatched. The CDR3 runs 15 residues. Germline V gene sequence: CDR1 SGHRS, CDR2 YFSETQ. Sequencing used immunoSEQ multiplex PCR; TCRdb keeps in-frame clones, though not all of them. Of over 200,000 clones in the sample, around four fifths were seen once. The sequenced material came from peripheral blood. The chain couples TRBV5-1 to TRBJ2-5, with TRBD1 matching over 8 bases. The sequence came from a woman in her 70s with active or convalescent COVID-19. The CDR3 is CASSTRQGIGETQYF. In DNA, the CDR3 is TGCGCCAGCAGCACCCGACAGGGGATAGGAGAGACCCAGTACTTC.